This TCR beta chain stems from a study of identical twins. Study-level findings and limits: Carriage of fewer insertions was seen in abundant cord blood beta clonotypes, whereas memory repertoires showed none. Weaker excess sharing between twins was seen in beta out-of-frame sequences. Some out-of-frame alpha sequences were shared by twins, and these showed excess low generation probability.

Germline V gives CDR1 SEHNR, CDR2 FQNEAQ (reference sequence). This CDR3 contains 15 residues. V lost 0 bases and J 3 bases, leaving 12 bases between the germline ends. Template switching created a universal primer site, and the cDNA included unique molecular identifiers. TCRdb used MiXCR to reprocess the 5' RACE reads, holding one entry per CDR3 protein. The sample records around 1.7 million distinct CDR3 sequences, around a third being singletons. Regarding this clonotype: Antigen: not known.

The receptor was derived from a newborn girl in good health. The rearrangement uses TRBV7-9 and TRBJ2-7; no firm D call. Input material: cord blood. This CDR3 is CASSLAPPGYYEQYF. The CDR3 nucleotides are TGTGCCAGCAGCTTAGCGCCTCCGGGCTACTACGAGCAGTACTTC.